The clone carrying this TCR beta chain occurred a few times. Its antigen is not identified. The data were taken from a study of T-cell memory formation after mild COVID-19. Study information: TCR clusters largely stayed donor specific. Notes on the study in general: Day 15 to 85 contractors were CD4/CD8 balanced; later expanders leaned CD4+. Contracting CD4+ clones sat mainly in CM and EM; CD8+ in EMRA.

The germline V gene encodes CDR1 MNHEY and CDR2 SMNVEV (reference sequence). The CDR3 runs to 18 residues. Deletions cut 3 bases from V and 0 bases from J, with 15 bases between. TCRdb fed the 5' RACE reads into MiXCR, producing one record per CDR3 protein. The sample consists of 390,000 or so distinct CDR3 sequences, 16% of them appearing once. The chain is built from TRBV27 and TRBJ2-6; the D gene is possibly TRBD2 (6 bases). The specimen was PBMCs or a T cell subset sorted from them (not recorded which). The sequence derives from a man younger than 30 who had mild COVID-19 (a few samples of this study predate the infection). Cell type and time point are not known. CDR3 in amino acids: CASSFRWGVDSGANVLTF. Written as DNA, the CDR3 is TGTGCCAGCAGTTTTCGGTGGGGGGTCGACTCTGGGGCCAACGTCCTGACTTTC. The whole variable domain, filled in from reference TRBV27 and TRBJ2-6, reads EAQVTQNPRYLITVTGKKLTVTCSQNMNHEYMSWYRQDPGLGLRQIYYSMNVEVTDKGDVPEGYKVSRKEKRNFPLILESPSPNQTSLYFCASSFRWGVDSGANVLTFGAGSRLTVL.